A single T cell receptor (beta chain) is shown here with its context. Within the sample, other DNA sequences also encode this same CDR3. Patients had blood sampled at baseline and again on cycle 4 day 1 and cycle 7 day 1. V was trimmed by 0 bases and J by 9 bases, leaving 7 bases between them. Germline V gene sequence: CDR1 SGDLS, CDR2 YYNGEE. This CDR3 is built from 12 residues. The data stem from a study of OX40 agonist ivuxolimab in advanced cancers. The overall study: Averaging 60 years in age, with a range of roughly 20 to 80, the cohort was about 83% male. Past anti-PD-1, anti-PD-L1 or anti-CTLA-4 therapy was accepted, and around 40% had received some.

The data were produced by immunoSEQ multiplex PCR, yet TCRdb's version contains in-frame clones alone and is incomplete. The sample has about 58,000 clones; 89% are singletons. The clonotype was recovered from an adult with an advanced solid tumor such as melanoma, head and neck, liver or kidney cancer. J is TRBJ2-1 and V is TRBV9; tentative D call: TRBD1 (6 bases). Here the sequenced sample was CD4+ or CD8+ T cells sorted from blood, taken in a trial of the OX40 agonist ivuxolimab. In DNA, the CDR3 is TGTGCCAGCAGCGTAGAAGGGGGTGAGCAGTTCTTC. As protein: CASSVEGGEQFF.